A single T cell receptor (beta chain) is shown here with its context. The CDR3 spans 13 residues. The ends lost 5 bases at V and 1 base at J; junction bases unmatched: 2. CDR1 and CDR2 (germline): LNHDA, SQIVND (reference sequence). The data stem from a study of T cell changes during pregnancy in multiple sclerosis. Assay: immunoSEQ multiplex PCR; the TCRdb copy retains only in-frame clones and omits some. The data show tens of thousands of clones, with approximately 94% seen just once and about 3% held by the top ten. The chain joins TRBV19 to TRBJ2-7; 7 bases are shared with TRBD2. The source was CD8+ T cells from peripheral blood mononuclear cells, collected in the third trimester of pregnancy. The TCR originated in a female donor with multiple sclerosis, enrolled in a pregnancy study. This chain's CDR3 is CASSWGGSYEQYF. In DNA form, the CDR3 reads TGTGCCAGTAGTTGGGGAGGGTCCTACGAGCAGTACTTC.